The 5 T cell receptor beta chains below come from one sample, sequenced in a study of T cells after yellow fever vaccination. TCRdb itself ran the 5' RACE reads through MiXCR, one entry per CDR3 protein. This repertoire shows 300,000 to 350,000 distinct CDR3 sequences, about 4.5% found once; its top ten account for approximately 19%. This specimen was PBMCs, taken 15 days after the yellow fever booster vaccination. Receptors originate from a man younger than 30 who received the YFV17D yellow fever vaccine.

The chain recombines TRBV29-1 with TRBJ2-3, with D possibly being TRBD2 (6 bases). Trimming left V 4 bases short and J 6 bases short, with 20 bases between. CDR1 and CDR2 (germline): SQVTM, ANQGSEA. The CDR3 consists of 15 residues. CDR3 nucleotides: TGCAGCGTTGGGTCCTCGCGGGGCCGTTGGGATACGCAGTATTTT. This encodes CSVGSSRGRWDTQYF.

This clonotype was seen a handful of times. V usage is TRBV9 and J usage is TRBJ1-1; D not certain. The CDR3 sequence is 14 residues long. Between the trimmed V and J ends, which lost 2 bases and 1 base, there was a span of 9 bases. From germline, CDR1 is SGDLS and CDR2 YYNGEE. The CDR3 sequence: CASSVYGQNTEAFF. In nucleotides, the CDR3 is TGTGCCAGCAGCGTTTATGGGCAGAACACTGAAGCTTTCTTT.

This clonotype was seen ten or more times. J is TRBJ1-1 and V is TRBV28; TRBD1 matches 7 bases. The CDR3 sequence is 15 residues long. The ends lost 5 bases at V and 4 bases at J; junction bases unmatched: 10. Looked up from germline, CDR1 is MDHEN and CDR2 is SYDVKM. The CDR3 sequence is CASSTPKGAGTEAFF. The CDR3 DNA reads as TGTGCCAGCAGTACCCCCAAGGGGGCTGGCACTGAAGCTTTCTTT.

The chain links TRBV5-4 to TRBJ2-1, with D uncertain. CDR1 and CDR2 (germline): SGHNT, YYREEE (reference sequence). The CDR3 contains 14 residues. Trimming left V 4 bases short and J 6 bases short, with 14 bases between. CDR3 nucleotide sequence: TGTGCCAGCAGCCACTCCCATGGGGTCAATGAGCAGTTCTTC. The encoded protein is CASSHSHGVNEQFF.

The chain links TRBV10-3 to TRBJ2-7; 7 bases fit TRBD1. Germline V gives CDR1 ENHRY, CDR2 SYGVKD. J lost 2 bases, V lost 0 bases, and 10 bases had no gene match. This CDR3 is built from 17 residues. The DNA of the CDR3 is TGTGCCATCAGTGAGTCTAAATACGGGCAGGGGGCCTACGAGCAGTACTTC. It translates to CAISESKYGQGAYEQYF.